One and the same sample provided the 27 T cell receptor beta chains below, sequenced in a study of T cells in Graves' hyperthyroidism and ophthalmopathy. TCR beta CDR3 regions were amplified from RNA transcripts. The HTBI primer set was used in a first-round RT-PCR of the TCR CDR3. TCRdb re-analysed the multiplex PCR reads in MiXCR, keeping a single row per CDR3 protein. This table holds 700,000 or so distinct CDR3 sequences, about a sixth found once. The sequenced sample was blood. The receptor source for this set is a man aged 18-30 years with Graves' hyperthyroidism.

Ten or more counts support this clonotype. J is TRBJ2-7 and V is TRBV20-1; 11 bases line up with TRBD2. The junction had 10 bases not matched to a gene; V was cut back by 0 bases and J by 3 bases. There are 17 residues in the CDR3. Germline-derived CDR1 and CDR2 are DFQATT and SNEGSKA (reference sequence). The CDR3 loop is CSARDSISGRAVYEQYF. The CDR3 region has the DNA TGCAGTGCTAGAGATTCCATTAGCGGGAGGGCCGTCTACGAGCAGTACTTC.

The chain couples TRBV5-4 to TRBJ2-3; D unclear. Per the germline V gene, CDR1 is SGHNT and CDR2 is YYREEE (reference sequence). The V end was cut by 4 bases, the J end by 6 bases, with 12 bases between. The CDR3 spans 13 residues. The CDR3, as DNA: TGTGCCAGCAGCCATGACTGGCGGGATACGCAGTATTTT. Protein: CASSHDWRDTQYF.

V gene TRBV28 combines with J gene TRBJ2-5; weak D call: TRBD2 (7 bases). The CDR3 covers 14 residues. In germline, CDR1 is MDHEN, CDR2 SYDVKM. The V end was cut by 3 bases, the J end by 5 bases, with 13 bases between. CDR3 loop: CASSLGARGETQYF. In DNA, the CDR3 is TGTGCCAGCAGTTTGGGGGCGCGGGGGGAGACCCAGTACTTC.

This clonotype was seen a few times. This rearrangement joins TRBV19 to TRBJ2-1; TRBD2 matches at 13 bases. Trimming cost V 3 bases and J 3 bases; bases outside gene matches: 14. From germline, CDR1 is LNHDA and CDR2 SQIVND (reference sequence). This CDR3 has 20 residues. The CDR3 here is CASSIIRTSGSRGFYNEQFF. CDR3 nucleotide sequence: TGTGCCAGTAGTATCATCAGGACTAGCGGGAGCCGGGGTTTCTACAATGAGCAGTTCTTC.

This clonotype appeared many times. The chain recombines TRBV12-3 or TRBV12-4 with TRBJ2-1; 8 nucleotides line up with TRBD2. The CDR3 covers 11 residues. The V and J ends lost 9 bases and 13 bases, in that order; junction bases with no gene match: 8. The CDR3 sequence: CASGRGTSQFF. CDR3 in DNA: TGTGCCAGTGGCCGCGGGACTAGTCAGTTCTTC.

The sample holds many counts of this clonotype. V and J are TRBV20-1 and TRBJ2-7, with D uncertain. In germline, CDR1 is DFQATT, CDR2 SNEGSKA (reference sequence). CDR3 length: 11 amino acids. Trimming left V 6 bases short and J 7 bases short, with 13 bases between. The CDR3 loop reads CSAAPLWEQYF. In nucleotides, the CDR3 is TGCAGTGCGGCCCCCCTTTGGGAGCAGTACTTC.

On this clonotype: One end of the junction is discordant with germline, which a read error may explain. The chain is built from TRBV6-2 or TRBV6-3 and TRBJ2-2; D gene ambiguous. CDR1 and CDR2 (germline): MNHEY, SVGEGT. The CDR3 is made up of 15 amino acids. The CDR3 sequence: CASGYIGLEPGELFF. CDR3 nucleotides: TGTGCCAGCGGTTACATAGGGCTGGAACCCGGGGAGCTGTTTTTT.

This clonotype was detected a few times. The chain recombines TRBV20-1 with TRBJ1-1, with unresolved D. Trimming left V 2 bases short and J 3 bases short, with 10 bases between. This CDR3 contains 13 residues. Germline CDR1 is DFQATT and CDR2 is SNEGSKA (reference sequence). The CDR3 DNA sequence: TGCAGTGCTAGACTTCCCGGGGACACTGAAGCTTTCTTT. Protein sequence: CSARLPGDTEAFF.

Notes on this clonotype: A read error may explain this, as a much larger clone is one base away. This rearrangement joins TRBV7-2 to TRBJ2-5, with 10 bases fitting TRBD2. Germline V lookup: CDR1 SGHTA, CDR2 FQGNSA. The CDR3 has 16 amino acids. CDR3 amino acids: CASSLGLAGGQETRYF. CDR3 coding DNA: TGTGCCAGCAGCTTAGGGTTAGCGGGAGGTCAAGAGACCCGGTACTTC.

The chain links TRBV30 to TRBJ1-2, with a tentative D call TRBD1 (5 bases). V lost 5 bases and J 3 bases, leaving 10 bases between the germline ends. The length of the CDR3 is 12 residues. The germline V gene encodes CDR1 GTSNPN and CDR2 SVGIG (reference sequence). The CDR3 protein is CAWGGAHYGYTF. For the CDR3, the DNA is TGTGCCTGGGGGGGAGCGCACTATGGCTACACCTTC.

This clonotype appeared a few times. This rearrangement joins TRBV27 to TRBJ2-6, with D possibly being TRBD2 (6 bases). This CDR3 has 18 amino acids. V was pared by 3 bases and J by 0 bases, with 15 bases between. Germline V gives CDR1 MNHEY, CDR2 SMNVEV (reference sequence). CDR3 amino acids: CASSLGLPELSGANVLTF. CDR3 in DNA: TGTGCCAGCAGTTTGGGACTCCCCGAGCTCTCTGGGGCCAACGTCCTGACTTTC. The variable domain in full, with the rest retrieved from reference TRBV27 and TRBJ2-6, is EAQVTQNPRYLITVTGKKLTVTCSQNMNHEYMSWYRQDPGLGLRQIYYSMNVEVTDKGDVPEGYKVSRKEKRNFPLILESPSPNQTSLYFCASSLGLPELSGANVLTFGAGSRLTVL.

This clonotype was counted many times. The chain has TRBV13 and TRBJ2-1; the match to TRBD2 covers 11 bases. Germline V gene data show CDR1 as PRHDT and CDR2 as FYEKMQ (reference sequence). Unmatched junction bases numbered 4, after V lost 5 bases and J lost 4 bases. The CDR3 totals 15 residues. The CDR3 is CASSARLAGYNEQFF. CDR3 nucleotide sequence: TGTGCCAGCAGCGCACGACTAGCGGGGTACAATGAGCAGTTCTTC.

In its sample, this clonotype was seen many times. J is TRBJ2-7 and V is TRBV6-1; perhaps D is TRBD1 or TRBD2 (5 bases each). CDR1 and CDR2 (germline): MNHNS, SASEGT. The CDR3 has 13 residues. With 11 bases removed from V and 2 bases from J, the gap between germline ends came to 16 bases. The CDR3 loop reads CACTRDGAYEQYF. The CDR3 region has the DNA TGTGCCTGCACCAGGGACGGAGCCTACGAGCAGTACTTC.

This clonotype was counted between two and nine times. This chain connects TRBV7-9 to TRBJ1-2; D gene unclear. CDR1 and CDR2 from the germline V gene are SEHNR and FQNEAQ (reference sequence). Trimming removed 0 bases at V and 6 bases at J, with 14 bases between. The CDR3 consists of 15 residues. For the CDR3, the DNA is TGTGCCAGCAGCTTAGCGAGAGCAGGACTTAATGGCTACACCTTC. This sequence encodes CASSLARAGLNGYTF.

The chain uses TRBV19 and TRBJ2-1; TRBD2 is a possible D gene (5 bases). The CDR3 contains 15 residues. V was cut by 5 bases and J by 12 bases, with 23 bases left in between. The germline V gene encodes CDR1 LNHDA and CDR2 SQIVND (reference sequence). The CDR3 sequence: CASSSTRLATLRQFF. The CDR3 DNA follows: TGTGCCAGTAGTTCTACCCGTCTAGCAACATTACGGCAGTTCTTC.

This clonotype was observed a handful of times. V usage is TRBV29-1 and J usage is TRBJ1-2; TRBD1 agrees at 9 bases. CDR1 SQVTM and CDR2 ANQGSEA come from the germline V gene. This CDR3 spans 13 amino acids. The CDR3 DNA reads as TGCAGTATTCGGGACAGGGTTGACTATGGCTACACCTTC. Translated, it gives CSIRDRVDYGYTF. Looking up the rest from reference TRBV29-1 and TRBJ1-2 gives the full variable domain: SAVISQKPSRDICQRGTSLTIQCQVDSQVTMMFWYRQQPGQSLTLIATANQGSEATYESGFVIDKFPISRPNLTFSTLTVSNMSPEDSSIYLCSIRDRVDYGYTFGSGTRLTVV.

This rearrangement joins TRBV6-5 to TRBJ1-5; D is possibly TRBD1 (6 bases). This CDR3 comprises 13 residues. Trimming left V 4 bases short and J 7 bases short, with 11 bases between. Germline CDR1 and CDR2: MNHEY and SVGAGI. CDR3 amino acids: CASSWGGEQPQHF. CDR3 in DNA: TGTGCCAGCAGTTGGGGGGGCGAACAGCCCCAGCATTTT.

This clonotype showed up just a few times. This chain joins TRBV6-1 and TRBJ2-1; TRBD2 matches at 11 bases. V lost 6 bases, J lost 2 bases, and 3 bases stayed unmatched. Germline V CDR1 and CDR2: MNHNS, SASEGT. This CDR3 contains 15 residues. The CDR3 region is CASRGGLAAYNEQFF. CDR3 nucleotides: TGTGCCAGCAGGGGGGGACTAGCGGCCTACAATGAGCAGTTCTTC.

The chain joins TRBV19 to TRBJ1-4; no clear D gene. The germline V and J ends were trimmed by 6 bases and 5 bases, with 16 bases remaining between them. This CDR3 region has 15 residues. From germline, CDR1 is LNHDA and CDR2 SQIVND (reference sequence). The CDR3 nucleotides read TGTGCCAGTAGCCCACGACCGCCGGGGAATGAAAAACTGTTTTTT. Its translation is CASSPRPPGNEKLFF.

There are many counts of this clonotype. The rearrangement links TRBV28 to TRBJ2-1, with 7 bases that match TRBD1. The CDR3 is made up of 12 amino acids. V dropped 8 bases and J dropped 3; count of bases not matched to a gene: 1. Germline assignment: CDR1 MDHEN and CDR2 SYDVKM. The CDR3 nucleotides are TGTGCCAGCCGGGACAGCTACAATGAGCAGTTCTTC. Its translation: CASRDSYNEQFF.

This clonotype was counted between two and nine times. The CDR3 region is CASSDPRAGSYEQYF. The CDR3 nucleotides read TGTGCCAGCAGTGACCCACGGGCGGGGTCCTACGAGCAGTACTTC. The chain links TRBV28 to TRBJ2-7, with D possibly matching TRBD2 (6 bases). CDR3 length: 15 amino acids. The germline V gene has CDR1 MDHEN and CDR2 SYDVKM. Trimming left V 5 bases short and J 1 base short, with 15 bases between.

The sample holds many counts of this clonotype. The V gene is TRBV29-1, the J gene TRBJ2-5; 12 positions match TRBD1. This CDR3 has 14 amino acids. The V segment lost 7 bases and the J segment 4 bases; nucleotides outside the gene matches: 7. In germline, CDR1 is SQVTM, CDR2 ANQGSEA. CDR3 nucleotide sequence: TGCAGCGGCCAGGGACAGGGGGCTGGAGAGACCCAGTACTTC. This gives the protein CSGQGQGAGETQYF.

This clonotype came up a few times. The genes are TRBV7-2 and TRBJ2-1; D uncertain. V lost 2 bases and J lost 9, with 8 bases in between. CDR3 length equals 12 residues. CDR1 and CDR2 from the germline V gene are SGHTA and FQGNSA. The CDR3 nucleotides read TGTGCCAGCAGCTTATATGGTAGTGAGCAGTTCTTC. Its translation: CASSLYGSEQFF.

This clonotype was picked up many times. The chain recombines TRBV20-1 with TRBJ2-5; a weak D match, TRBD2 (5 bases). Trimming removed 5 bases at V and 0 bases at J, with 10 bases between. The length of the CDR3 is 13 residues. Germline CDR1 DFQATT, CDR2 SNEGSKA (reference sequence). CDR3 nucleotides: TGCAGTGCTGATAGCGAGTACCAAGAGACCCAGTACTTC. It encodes CSADSEYQETQYF.

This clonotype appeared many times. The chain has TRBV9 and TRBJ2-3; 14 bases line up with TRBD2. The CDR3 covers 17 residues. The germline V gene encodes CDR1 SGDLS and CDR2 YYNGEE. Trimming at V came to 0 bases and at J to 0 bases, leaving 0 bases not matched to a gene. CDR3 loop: CASSVGTSGRSTDTQYF. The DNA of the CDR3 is TGTGCCAGCAGCGTAGGGACTAGCGGGAGGAGCACAGATACGCAGTATTTT.

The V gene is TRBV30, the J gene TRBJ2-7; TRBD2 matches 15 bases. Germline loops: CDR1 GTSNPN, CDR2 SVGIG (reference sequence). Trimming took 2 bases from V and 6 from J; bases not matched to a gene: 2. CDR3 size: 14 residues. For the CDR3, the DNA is TGTGCCTGGAGTAAGGGACTAGCGGGAGGCGAGCAGTACTTC. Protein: CAWSKGLAGGEQYF.

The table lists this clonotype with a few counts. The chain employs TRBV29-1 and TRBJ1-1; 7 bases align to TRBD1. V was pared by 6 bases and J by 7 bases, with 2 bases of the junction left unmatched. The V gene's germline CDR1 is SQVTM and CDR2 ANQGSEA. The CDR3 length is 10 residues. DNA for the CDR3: TGCAGCGTGGGACAGAATGAAGCTTTCTTT. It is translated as CSVGQNEAFF. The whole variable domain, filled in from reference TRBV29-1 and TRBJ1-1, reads SAVISQKPSRDICQRGTSLTIQCQVDSQVTMMFWYRQQPGQSLTLIATANQGSEATYESGFVIDKFPISRPNLTFSTLTVSNMSPEDSSIYLCSVGQNEAFFGQGTRLTVV.